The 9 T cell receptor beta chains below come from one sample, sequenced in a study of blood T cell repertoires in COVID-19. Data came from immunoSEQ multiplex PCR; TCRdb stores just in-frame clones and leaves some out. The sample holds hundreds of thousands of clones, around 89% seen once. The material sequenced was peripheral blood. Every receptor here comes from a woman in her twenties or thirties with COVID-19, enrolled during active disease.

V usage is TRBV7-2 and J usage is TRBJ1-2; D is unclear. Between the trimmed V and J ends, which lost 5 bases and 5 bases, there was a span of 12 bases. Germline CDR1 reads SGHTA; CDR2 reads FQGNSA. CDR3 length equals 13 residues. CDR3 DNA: TGTGCCAGCAGCACCGAAAGCATTTATGGCTACACCTTC. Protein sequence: CASSTESIYGYTF.

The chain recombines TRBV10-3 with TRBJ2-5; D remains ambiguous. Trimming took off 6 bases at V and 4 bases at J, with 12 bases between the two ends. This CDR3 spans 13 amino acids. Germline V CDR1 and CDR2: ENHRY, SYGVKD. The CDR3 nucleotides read TGTGCCATCAGCCCTGAGCGACGAGAGACCCAGTACTTC. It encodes CAISPERRETQYF.

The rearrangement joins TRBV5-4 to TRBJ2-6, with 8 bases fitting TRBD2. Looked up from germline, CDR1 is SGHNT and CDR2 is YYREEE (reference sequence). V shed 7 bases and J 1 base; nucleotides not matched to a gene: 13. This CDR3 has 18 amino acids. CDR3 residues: CASGTRTGGDSGANVLTF. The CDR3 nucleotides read TGTGCCAGCGGGACCCGTACGGGGGGGGATTCTGGGGCCAACGTCCTGACTTTC.

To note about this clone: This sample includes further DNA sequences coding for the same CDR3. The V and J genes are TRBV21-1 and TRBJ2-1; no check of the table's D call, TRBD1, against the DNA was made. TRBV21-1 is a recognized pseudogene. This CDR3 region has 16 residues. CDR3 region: CASSKDRGHAYNEQFF. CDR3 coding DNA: TGTGCCAGCAGCAAAGATCGGGGACACGCATACAATGAGCAGTTCTTC.

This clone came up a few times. The CDR3 sequence: CASSQDPRSGATYEQYF. Here the CDR3 DNA reads TGCGCCAGCAGCCAAGATCCCCGGTCAGGGGCAACCTACGAGCAGTACTTC. The gene calls are TRBV4-1 and TRBJ2-7, with D possibly matching TRBD1 (6 bases). The germline V and J ends were trimmed by 0 bases and 2 bases, with 17 bases remaining between them. The germline V gene has CDR1 MGHRA and CDR2 YSYEKL. The CDR3 has 17 residues.

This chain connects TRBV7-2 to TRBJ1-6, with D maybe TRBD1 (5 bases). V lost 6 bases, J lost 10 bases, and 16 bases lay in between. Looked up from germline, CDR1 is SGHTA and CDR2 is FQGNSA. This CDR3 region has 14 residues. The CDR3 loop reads CASRRDSIGSPLHF. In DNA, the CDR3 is TGTGCCAGCAGACGGGACTCCATAGGGTCACCCCTCCACTTT.

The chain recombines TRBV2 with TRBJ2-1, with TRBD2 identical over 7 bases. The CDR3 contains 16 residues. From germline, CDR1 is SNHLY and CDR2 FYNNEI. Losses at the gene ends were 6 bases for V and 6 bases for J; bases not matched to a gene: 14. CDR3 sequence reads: CASRKRAGLLINEQFF. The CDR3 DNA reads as TGTGCCAGCAGGAAGAGGGCGGGACTACTTATCAATGAGCAGTTCTTC.

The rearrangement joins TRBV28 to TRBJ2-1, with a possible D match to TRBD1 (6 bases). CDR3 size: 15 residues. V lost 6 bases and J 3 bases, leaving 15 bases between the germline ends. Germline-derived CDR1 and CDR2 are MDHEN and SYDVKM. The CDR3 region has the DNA TGTGCCAGCAGCTCCTTTTTACAGGGCTACAATGAGCAGTTCTTC. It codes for CASSSFLQGYNEQFF.

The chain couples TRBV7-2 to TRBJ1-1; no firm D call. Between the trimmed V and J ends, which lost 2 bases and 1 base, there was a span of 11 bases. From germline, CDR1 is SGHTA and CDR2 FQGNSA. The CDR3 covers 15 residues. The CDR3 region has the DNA TGTGCCAGCAGCTTATTACCGGGAACGAACACTGAAGCTTTCTTT. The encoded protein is CASSLLPGTNTEAFF.